This note documents a single T cell receptor beta chain sequence. Its antigen remains unidentified. With 3 bases removed from V and 7 bases from J, the gap between germline ends came to 22 bases. This CDR3 region has 16 residues. CDR1 and CDR2 from the germline V gene are SGHRS and YFSETQ. The data are from a study of T cell responses to AZD1222 COVID-19 vaccine. Study summary: The study pooled second doses at about 4 or about 12 weeks.

Study-wide results and limits: CD4 TCRs covered the whole spike, strongest at regions 160-218 and 743-854. It should be noted that donors were predominantly white British and more often female, and clonal diversity was possibly underestimated.

TCRdb keeps only in-frame clones here, not all; method: immunoSEQ multiplex PCR. The data contain around 140,000 clones, 89% of them singletons. Sequenced material: peripheral blood, taken on day 0 of AZD1222 vaccination. The TCR sequence derives from an adult in good health. The chain has TRBV5-1 and TRBJ1-1, with D possibly being TRBD1 (6 bases). CDR3 sequence: CASSSQPGAGYIEAFF. In DNA, the CDR3 is TGCGCCAGCAGCTCACAACCGGGGGCTGGTTACATTGAAGCTTTCTTT.